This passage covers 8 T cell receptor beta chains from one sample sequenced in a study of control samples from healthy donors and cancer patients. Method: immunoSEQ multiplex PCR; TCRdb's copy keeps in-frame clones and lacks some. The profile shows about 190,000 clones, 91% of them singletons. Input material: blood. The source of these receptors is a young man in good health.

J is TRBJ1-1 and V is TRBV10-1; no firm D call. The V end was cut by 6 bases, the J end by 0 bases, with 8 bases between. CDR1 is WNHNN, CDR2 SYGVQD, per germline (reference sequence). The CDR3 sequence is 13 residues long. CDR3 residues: CASRPTLNTEAFF. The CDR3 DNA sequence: TGCGCCAGCAGGCCAACACTGAACACTGAAGCTTTCTTT.

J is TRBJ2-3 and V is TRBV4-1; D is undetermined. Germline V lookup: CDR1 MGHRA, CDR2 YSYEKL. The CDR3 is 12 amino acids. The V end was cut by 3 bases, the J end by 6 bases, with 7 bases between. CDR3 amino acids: CASSHPRDTQYF. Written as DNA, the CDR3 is TGCGCCAGCAGCCATCCGCGGGATACGCAGTATTTT.

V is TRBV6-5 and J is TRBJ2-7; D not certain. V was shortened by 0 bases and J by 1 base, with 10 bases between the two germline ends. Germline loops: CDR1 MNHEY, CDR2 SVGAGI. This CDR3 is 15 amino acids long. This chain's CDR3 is CASSYSMVGSYEQYF. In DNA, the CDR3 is TGTGCCAGCAGTTACTCGATGGTCGGTTCCTACGAGCAGTACTTC.

The CDR3 DNA sequence: TGTGCCACCAGCAGAGATTCCCCCCTTAGAGATGGCTACACCTTC. This sequence encodes CATSRDSPLRDGYTF. This chain uses TRBV15 with TRBJ1-2, with unresolved D. With 0 bases removed from V and 6 bases from J, the gap between germline ends came to 14 bases. The CDR3 consists of 15 residues. The germline CDR1 and CDR2 sequences are LNHNV and YYDKDF (reference sequence).

The CDR3 sequence is CASSPPERGDDNEQFF. The CDR3 DNA reads as TGTGCCAGTAGTCCGCCCGAGAGGGGCGACGACAATGAGCAGTTCTTC. The rearrangement uses TRBV19 and TRBJ2-1; the D gene could be TRBD1 or TRBD2 (5 bases each). V lost 5 bases to trimming and J lost 5 bases, with 19 bases between them. CDR3 length: 16 residues. The germline gives CDR1 LNHDA, CDR2 SQIVND (reference sequence).

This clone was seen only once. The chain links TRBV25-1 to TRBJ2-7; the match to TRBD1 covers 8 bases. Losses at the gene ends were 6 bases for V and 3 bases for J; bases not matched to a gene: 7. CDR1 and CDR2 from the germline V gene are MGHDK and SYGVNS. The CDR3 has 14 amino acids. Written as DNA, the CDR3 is TGTGCCAGCAGACCCCGGACAGGGATCTACGAGCAGTACTTC. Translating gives CASRPRTGIYEQYF.

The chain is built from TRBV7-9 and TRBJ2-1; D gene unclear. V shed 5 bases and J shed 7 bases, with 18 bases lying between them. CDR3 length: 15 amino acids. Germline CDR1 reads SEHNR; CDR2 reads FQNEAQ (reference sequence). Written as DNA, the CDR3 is TGTGCCAGCAGCACCGACGGATCTTTGGGGAATGAGCAGTTCTTC. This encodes CASSTDGSLGNEQFF.

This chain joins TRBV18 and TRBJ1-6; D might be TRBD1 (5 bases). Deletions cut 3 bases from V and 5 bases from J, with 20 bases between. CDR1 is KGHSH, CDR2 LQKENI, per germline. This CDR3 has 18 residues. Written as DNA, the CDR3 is TGTGCCAGCTCACCCGCCAATGCTAGGGGTTCGAATAATTCACCCCTCCACTTT. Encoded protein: CASSPANARGSNNSPLHF.